This TCR beta chain was sequenced in a study of type 1 regulatory T cells (dated by TCRdb to the early 2020s). With respect to the entire study: An in vitro protocol by which a Tr1-enriched, alloantigen-specific CD4 T cell product named T-allo10 was generated was characterized in the study. T-allo10 was under clinical evaluation in patients with hematological malignancies receiving allogeneic hematopoietic stem cell transplantation. What the work shows at the level of the full study, not this receptor alone: Tr1 cells showed a more restricted TCR repertoire than non-Tr1 cells, which the study interpreted as alloantigen-induced clonal expansion.

This sample was sequenced with an Illumina MiSeq. The public sequencing data were trimmed at Q25 with fastp and processed into clonotypes with MiXCR by TCRdb, which kept only in-frame beta chains. Records with the same CDR3 protein are collapsed into one entry carrying the most frequent genes and DNA. The sample includes some 71,000 distinct CDR3 sequences, with 20% observed a single time. The top ten constitute roughly 8.3% of the sample. This clonotype was seen only a few times. No cognate antigen has been identified for it. The record has no base qualities; no much larger clone is one base away. After removal of 4 bases from V and 5 bases from J, the junction retains 13 bases not matched to a gene. The CDR3 measures 18 amino acids from cysteine to phenylalanine. Only the CDR3 DNA stays, 54 bases, in frame from base 1. CDR1 LNHDA and CDR2 SQIVND were looked up in the germline V gene (reference sequence).

Recombination linked TRBV19 to TRBJ2-1; 11 nucleotides in the junction match TRBD2. Sequencing input: cultured type 1 regulatory T (Tr1) cells, either the whole culture or a sorted fraction (not recorded which). What the cell subset or site label conveys for this sample: type 1 regulatory T cells sorted from the T-allo10 product. This receptor was identified in a human donor in good health. CDR3 protein: CASSSGWASGRNNNEQFF. The DNA sequence is as follows: TGTGCCAGTAGTAGTGGTTGGGCTAGCGGGAGGAACAACAATGAGCAGTTCTTC.